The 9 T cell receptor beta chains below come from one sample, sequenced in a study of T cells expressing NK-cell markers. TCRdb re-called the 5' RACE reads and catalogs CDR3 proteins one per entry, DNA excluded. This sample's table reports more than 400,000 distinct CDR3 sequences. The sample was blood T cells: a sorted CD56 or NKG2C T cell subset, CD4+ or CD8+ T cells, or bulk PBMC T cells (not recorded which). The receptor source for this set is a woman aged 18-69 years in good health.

The CDR3 here is CASRQYSKNIQYF. This chain uses TRBV12-3 or TRBV12-4 with TRBJ2-4; TCRdb lists TRBD2, though no DNA is available to test this call. There are 13 residues in the CDR3.

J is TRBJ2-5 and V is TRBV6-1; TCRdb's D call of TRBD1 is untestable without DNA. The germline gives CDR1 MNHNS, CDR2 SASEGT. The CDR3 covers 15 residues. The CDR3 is CASRPGGFNQETQYF.

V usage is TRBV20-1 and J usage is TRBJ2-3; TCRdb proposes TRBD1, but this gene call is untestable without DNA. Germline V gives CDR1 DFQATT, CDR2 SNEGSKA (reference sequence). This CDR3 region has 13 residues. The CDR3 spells CSAIYGGRDTQYF.

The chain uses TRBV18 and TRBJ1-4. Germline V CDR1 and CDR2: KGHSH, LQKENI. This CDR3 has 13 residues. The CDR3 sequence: CASSPSPTEKLFF.

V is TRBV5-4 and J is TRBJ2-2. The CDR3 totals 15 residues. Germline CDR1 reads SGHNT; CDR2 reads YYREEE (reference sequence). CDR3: CASSLEVDLTGELFF.

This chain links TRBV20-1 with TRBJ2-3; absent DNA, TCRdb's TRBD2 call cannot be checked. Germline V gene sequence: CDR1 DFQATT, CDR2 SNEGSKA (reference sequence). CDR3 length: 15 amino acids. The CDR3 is CSARRAGGPTDTQYF.

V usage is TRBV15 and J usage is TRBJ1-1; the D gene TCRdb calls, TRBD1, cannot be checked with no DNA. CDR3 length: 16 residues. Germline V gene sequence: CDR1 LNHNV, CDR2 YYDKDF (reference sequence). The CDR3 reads CATSRDNDRVNTEAFF.

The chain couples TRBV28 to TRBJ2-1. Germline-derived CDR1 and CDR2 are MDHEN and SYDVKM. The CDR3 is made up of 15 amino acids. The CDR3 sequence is CASSRNRGWYNEQFF.

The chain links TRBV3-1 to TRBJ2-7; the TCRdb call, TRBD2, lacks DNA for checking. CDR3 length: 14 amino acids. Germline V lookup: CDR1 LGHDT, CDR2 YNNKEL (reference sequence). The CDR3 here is CASSIKLGGGEQYF.